These 31 T cell receptor beta chains were sequenced from one sample in a study of PD-L1 blockade in urothelial cancer. Produced via immunoSEQ multiplex PCR; TCRdb's table is partial and in-frame only. The sample lists 53,000 or so clones, 86% occurring once. The starting material was PBMCs, obtained around atezolizumab (anti-PD-L1) treatment. All receptors come from a man aged 55-75 years with urothelial cancer.

The chain is built from TRBV30 and TRBJ2-1; TRBD2 agrees at 9 bases. Unmatched junction bases numbered 8, after V lost 4 bases and J lost 1 base. The CDR3 is 16 amino acids. Looked up from germline, CDR1 is GTSNPN and CDR2 is SVGIG (reference sequence). The CDR3 region is CAWKNSGSESYNEQFF. DNA for the CDR3: TGTGCCTGGAAAAATAGCGGGAGTGAATCCTACAATGAGCAGTTCTTC.

V usage is TRBV10-1 and J usage is TRBJ2-1; 15 bases are a match to TRBD2. Germline values: CDR1 WNHNN, CDR2 SYGVQD (reference sequence). V shed 6 bases and J 12 bases; nucleotides not matched to a gene: 3. The CDR3 consists of 13 residues. In nucleotides, the CDR3 is TGCGCCAGCAGCGGACTAGCGGGAGGGCCGCAGTTCTTC. Protein sequence: CASSGLAGGPQFF.

This clone was observed at least ten times. The genes are TRBV7-3 and TRBJ1-4, with D perhaps matching TRBD1 (5 bases). V was cut by 4 bases and J by 10 bases, with 13 bases left in between. The CDR3 has 13 residues. Germline lookup yields CDR1 SGHTA and CDR2 FQGTGA. CDR3 in amino acids: CASSSDPQGKLFF. DNA for the CDR3: TGTGCCAGCAGCTCGGATCCCCAGGGAAAACTGTTTTTT. Based on the CDR3 plus reference TRBV7-3 and TRBJ1-4, the full variable domain is GAGVSQTPSNKVTEKGKYVELRCDPISGHTALYWYRQSLGQGPEFLIYFQGTGAADDSGLPNDRFFAVRPEGSVSTLKIQRTERGDSAVYLCASSSDPQGKLFFGSGTQLSVL.

The chain couples TRBV7-2 to TRBJ1-4; D is perhaps TRBD1 (5 bases). The V end lost 5 bases, the J end lost 0 bases, and 10 bases lay between the germline ends. This CDR3 region has 15 residues. CDR1 is SGHTA and CDR2 is FQGNSA in the germline V gene. In DNA form, the CDR3 reads TGTGCCAGCAGCACCTACAGGACAACTAATGAAAAACTGTTTTTT. This codes for CASSTYRTTNEKLFF.

The chain joins TRBV1 to TRBJ1-1. TRBV1 is deemed a pseudogene. This CDR3 has 14 amino acids. CDR3 sequence: CTSSQPWGGTEAFF. CDR3 nucleotide sequence: TGCACCAGCAGCCAACCCTGGGGGGGTACTGAAGCTTTCTTT.

V gene TRBV11-3 combines with J gene TRBJ2-2; possibly TRBD1 for D (6 bases). Germline lookup yields CDR1 SGHNT and CDR2 YENEEA. The CDR3 has 14 amino acids. With 5 bases removed from V and 6 bases from J, the gap between germline ends came to 13 bases. The CDR3 coding sequence is TGTGCCAGCAGCCGACAGGTCGGGTCCGGGGAGCTGTTTTTT. Translation: CASSRQVGSGELFF.

The chain links TRBV11-3 to TRBJ2-7, with a tentative D call TRBD1 (6 bases). The CDR3 length is 14 residues. CDR1 SGHNT and CDR2 YENEEA come from the germline V gene. V lost 2 bases and J lost 3, with 11 bases in between. CDR3 DNA: TGTGCCAGCAGCTTACGGGGACAAATCTACGAGCAGTACTTC. Its protein is CASSLRGQIYEQYF.

The chain carries TRBV7-8 and TRBJ1-1, with D unresolved. V lost 1 base and J 3 bases, leaving 15 bases between the germline ends. Looked up from germline, CDR1 is SGHVS and CDR2 is FQNEAQ. The CDR3 contains 16 residues. CDR3 nucleotides: TGTGCCAGCAGCTTAGTCGGAGGCATGCATGACACTGAAGCTTTCTTT. Translation gives CASSLVGGMHDTEAFF.

Here the CDR3 DNA reads TGTGCCAGTAAACCGCCGGGACAGGTGAACACTGAAGCTTTCTTT. Translated: CASKPPGQVNTEAFF. This chain connects TRBV19 to TRBJ1-1; 8 bases are shared with TRBD1. The germline V gene has CDR1 LNHDA and CDR2 SQIVND (reference sequence). The junction had 7 bases not matched to a gene; V was cut back by 7 bases and J by 0 bases. The CDR3 has 15 residues.

The chain has TRBV28 and TRBJ2-7, with TRBD2 identical over 9 bases. In germline, CDR1 is MDHEN, CDR2 SYDVKM. CDR3 length: 15 amino acids. The J segment lost 0 bases and the V segment lost 5 bases, leaving 5 bases of the junction unmatched. DNA for the CDR3: TGTGCCAGCAGTCAGCGGGGGGTATTCTCCTACGAGCAGTACTTC. This translates into CASSQRGVFSYEQYF.

This chain uses TRBV2 with TRBJ2-3; 11 nucleotides agree with TRBD2. CDR3 length: 16 amino acids. V trimming: 6 bases; J trimming: 2 bases; junction bases outside the gene matches: 7. Germline values: CDR1 SNHLY, CDR2 FYNNEI. CDR3 protein: CASRATSGRVTDTQYF. CDR3 nucleotides: TGTGCCAGCAGGGCTACTAGCGGGAGAGTCACAGATACGCAGTATTTT.

The chain recombines TRBV18 with TRBJ1-1; D remains ambiguous. Germline V gene sequence: CDR1 KGHSH, CDR2 LQKENI. The V gene lost 5 bases and the J gene lost 1 base, with 11 bases spanning the gap. The CDR3 has 14 amino acids. The CDR3 DNA follows: TGTGCCAGCTCAGGCATAGCACAGAACACTGAAGCTTTCTTT. Protein sequence: CASSGIAQNTEAFF.

The chain has TRBV27 and TRBJ2-7; 9 bases align to TRBD1. J gave up 5 bases and V 5 bases, and 7 bases lay outside the gene matches. This CDR3 contains 14 residues. CDR1 and CDR2 from the germline V gene are MNHEY and SMNVEV (reference sequence). The CDR3 region has the DNA TGTGCCAGCAGTCCGGGACAGGGTACCAACGAGCAGTACTTC. It is translated as CASSPGQGTNEQYF.

V and J are TRBV10-1 and TRBJ2-1; 15 nucleotides line up with TRBD2. V dropped 6 bases and J dropped 4; count of bases not matched to a gene: 4. The V gene's germline CDR1 is WNHNN and CDR2 SYGVQD (reference sequence). The length of the CDR3 is 16 residues. The CDR3 loop is CASRGTSGRRYNEQFF. The CDR3 DNA reads as TGCGCCAGCAGAGGGACTAGCGGGAGGCGTTACAATGAGCAGTTCTTC.

The gene calls are TRBV5-6 and TRBJ2-1, with TRBD2 matching 9 bases. V dropped 4 bases and J dropped 6; count of bases not matched to a gene: 5. The CDR3 contains 14 residues. Germline loops: CDR1 SGHDT, CDR2 YYEEEE. The CDR3 loop is CASSTGLAANEQFF. The CDR3, as DNA: TGTGCCAGCAGCACGGGACTAGCTGCCAATGAGCAGTTCTTC.

This clone was seen just once. The chain uses TRBV19 and TRBJ2-2; no clear D. Germline CDR1 and CDR2: LNHDA and SQIVND (reference sequence). This CDR3 is built from 14 residues. Trimming took off 4 bases at V and 0 bases at J, with 6 bases between the two ends. CDR3 region: CASSRHANTGELFF. DNA of the CDR3: TGTGCCAGTAGTAGACACGCGAACACCGGGGAGCTGTTTTTT.

The chain uses TRBV11-2 and TRBJ2-1; 11 positions agree with TRBD2. CDR1 SGHAT and CDR2 FQNNGV come from the germline V gene. V shed 6 bases, J shed 9 bases, and the junction held 10 bases outside the gene matches. This CDR3 is built from 15 residues. The CDR3, as DNA: TGTGCCAGCAGACGACTAGCGGGGAGGAATGGTGAGCAGTTCTTC. Protein sequence: CASRRLAGRNGEQFF.

The chain carries TRBV2 and TRBJ2-7; TRBD2 agrees at 9 bases. V lost 8 bases and J lost 3; bases outside the gene matches: 5. Germline CDR1 reads SNHLY; CDR2 reads FYNNEI. The CDR3 totals 13 residues. The DNA for the CDR3 is TGTGCCAGCGCCGGGACTAGCTTCTACGAGCAGTACTTC. Translation: CASAGTSFYEQYF.

The V and J genes are TRBV10-3 and TRBJ2-3, with 9 bases lining up with TRBD2. The V segment lost 2 bases and the J segment 3 bases; nucleotides outside the gene matches: 3. From germline, CDR1 is ENHRY and CDR2 SYGVKD. The CDR3 runs 15 residues. CDR3 residues: CAISERGLATDTQYF. CDR3 DNA sequence: TGTGCCATCAGTGAGAGGGGACTAGCAACAGATACGCAGTATTTT.

The chain employs TRBV5-1 and TRBJ2-3; TRBD2 might be the D (6 bases). The germline V gene encodes CDR1 SGHRS and CDR2 YFSETQ. The CDR3 is 15 amino acids. V lost 4 bases and J lost 0, with 12 bases in between. For the CDR3, the DNA is TGCGCCAGCAGCCAGAGCGGGCCTAGCACAGATACGCAGTATTTT. Translated, it gives CASSQSGPSTDTQYF.

This clone was recorded only once. The chain links TRBV29-1 to TRBJ2-1; D perhaps matches TRBD1 (5 bases). The germline V and J ends were trimmed by 2 bases and 6 bases, with 17 bases remaining between them. This CDR3 is 15 amino acids long. Germline lookup yields CDR1 SQVTM and CDR2 ANQGSEA. The CDR3 DNA reads as TGCAGCGTTGAAAGATGGGCTGGGCAGGGCAATGAGCAGTTCTTC. Its protein product is CSVERWAGQGNEQFF.

The CDR3 loop reads CASSLGGANEAFF. The CDR3, as DNA: TGCGCCAGCAGCTTGGGGGGCGCGAATGAAGCTTTCTTT. The V gene is TRBV5-1, the J gene TRBJ1-1; perhaps TRBD1 as D (5 bases). The CDR3 sequence is 13 residues long. V was shortened by 0 bases and J by 7 bases, with 10 bases between the two germline ends. Germline lookup yields CDR1 SGHRS and CDR2 YFSETQ.

V gene TRBV7-6 combines with J gene TRBJ2-1; D uncertain. CDR1 is SGHVS, CDR2 FNYEAQ, per germline. V dropped 6 bases and J dropped 5 bases, with 11 bases sitting between them. The CDR3 spans 13 residues. The CDR3 is CASSLRLDNEQFF. The CDR3 coding sequence is TGTGCCAGCAGTCTTCGACTGGACAATGAGCAGTTCTTC.

This sequence joins TRBV19 and TRBJ2-3, with 8 bases matching TRBD2. Germline assignment: CDR1 LNHDA and CDR2 SQIVND (reference sequence). V shed 6 bases, J shed 3 bases, and the junction held 14 bases outside the gene matches. The CDR3 extends over 17 amino acids. CDR3 bases: TGTGCCAGTAGCCCCGCCCGACTAGCGAGTGGTACAGATACGCAGTATTTT. Its protein is CASSPARLASGTDTQYF.

This chain links TRBV19 with TRBJ2-3; 11 positions match TRBD2. The germline gives CDR1 LNHDA, CDR2 SQIVND (reference sequence). The CDR3 consists of 17 residues. V shed 3 bases and J 0 bases; nucleotides not matched to a gene: 5. This CDR3 reads CASSMGLAGGSTDTQYF. CDR3 sequence (DNA): TGTGCCAGTAGTATGGGGCTAGCGGGGGGTAGCACAGATACGCAGTATTTT.

This sequence joins TRBV29-1 and TRBJ2-5, with TRBD2 matching 14 bases. CDR3 length: 16 amino acids. Germline-derived CDR1 and CDR2 are SQVTM and ANQGSEA. The V gene end was trimmed by 5 bases and the J gene end by 4 bases; junction bases not matched to a gene: 9. CDR3 protein: CSVNGLAGGRGETQYF. The CDR3 DNA is TGCAGCGTTAACGGACTAGCGGGGGGACGCGGAGAGACCCAGTACTTC.

There are a few counts of this clone. The V gene is TRBV30, the J gene TRBJ1-2; D is unclear. Trimming pared 2 bases from V and 8 bases from J, leaving 12 bases between. The CDR3 covers 12 residues. In germline, CDR1 is GTSNPN, CDR2 SVGIG (reference sequence). The CDR3 sequence: CAWSWETRGYTF. In DNA, the CDR3 is TGTGCCTGGAGTTGGGAGACTCGGGGCTACACCTTC.

This rearrangement joins TRBV2 to TRBJ2-2; TRBD1 aligns across 9 bases. Germline trimming cut 4 bases from V and 5 bases from J; bases unmatched to any gene: 2. Per the germline V gene, CDR1 is SNHLY and CDR2 is FYNNEI. The CDR3 consists of 14 residues. CDR3 sequence: CASSVGQGTGELFF. CDR3 sequence (DNA): TGTGCCAGCAGTGTCGGACAGGGGACCGGGGAGCTGTTTTTT.

This chain joins TRBV4-2 and TRBJ2-7; 10 nucleotides align to TRBD2. CDR1 and CDR2 (germline): LGHNA, YNFKEQ. CDR3 length: 15 residues. J was trimmed by 1 base and V by 3 bases; bases with no gene match: 3. CDR3 residues: CASSQLAGVSYEQYF. For the CDR3, the DNA is TGTGCCAGCAGCCAGCTAGCGGGAGTATCCTACGAGCAGTACTTC.

V gene TRBV7-2 combines with J gene TRBJ1-6; 9 positions agree with TRBD1. The CDR3 extends over 15 amino acids. The junction had 5 bases not matched to a gene; V was cut back by 4 bases and J by 7 bases. The V gene's germline CDR1 is SGHTA and CDR2 FQGNSA. As DNA, the CDR3 is TGTGCCAGCAGCTCACAGGGGGCGCCGAATTCACCCCTCCACTTT. It translates to CASSSQGAPNSPLHF. Filled out from reference TRBV7-2 and TRBJ1-6, the complete variable domain reads GAGVSQSPSNKVTEKGKDVELRCDPISGHTALYWYRQSLGQGLEFLIYFQGNSAPDKSGLPSDRFSAERTGGSVSTLTIQRTQQEDSAVYLCASSSQGAPNSPLHFGNGTRLTVT.

The chain employs TRBV9 and TRBJ2-2, with a weak D call TRBD2 (7 bases). Trimming took off 7 bases at V and 6 bases at J, with 19 bases between the two ends. Germline loops: CDR1 SGDLS, CDR2 YYNGEE. The CDR3 covers 15 residues. CDR3 bases: TGTGCCAGCGAGAGTGGGGGGGCTAGACCCGGGGAGCTGTTTTTT. Encoded protein: CASESGGARPGELFF.